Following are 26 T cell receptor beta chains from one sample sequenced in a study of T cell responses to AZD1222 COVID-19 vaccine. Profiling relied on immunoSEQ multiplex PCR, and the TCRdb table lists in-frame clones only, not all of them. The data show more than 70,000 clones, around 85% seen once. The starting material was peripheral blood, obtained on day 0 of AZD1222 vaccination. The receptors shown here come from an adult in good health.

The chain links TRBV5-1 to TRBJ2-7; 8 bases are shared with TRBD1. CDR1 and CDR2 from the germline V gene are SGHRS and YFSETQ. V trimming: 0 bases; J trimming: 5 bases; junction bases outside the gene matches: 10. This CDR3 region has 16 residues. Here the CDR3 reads CASSLVQDRVRDEQYF. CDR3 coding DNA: TGCGCCAGCAGCTTGGTCCAGGACAGGGTCCGGGACGAGCAGTACTTC.

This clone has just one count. CDR3 bases: TGTGCCAGCTCCCCCCGGACTGCGGGGGATACGCAGTATTTT. Encoded protein: CASSPRTAGDTQYF. The chain joins TRBV18 to TRBJ2-3; possible D gene TRBD2, 6 bases. The CDR3 has 14 amino acids. Germline V gene sequence: CDR1 KGHSH, CDR2 LQKENI. V was pared by 6 bases and J by 6 bases, with 16 bases between.

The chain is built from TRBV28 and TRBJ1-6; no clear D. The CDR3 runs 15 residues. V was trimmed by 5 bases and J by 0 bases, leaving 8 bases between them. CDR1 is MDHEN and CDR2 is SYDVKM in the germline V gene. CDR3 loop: CASSPRSSYNSPLHF. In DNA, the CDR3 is TGTGCCAGCAGTCCCCGAAGCTCCTATAATTCACCCCTCCACTTT.

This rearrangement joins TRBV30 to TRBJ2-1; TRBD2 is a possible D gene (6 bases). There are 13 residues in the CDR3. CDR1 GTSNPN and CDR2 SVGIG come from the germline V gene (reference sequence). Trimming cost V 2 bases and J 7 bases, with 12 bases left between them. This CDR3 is CAWSLGGPNEQFF. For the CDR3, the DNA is TGTGCCTGGAGTCTAGGAGGGCCAAATGAGCAGTTCTTC.

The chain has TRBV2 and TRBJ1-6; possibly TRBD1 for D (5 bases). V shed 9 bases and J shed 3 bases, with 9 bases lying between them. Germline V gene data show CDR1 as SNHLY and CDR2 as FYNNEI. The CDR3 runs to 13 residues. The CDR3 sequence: CARGTDYNSPLHF. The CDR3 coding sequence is TGTGCCAGAGGGACTGACTATAATTCACCCCTCCACTTT.

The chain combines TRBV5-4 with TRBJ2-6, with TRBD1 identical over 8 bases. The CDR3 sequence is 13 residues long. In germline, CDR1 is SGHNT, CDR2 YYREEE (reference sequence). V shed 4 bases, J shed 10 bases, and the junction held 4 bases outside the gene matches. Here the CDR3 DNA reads TGTGCCAGCAGCGTTGACAGGGGAAACGTCCTGACTTTC. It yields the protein CASSVDRGNVLTF.

As DNA, the CDR3 is TGTGCCAGCAGTTTACCACAGGTGGCCTACGAGCAGTACTTC. Amino acid sequence: CASSLPQVAYEQYF. This rearrangement joins TRBV28 to TRBJ2-7, with D perhaps matching TRBD1 (5 bases). The V end was cut by 2 bases, the J end by 2 bases, with 10 bases between. Germline V CDR1 and CDR2: MDHEN, SYDVKM. The length of the CDR3 is 14 residues.

The CDR3 here is CASSLGASNQPQHF. The CDR3 DNA follows: TGCGCCAGCAGCTTGGGGGCCAGCAATCAGCCCCAGCATTTT. This rearrangement joins TRBV5-1 to TRBJ1-5, with D unclear. CDR1 SGHRS and CDR2 YFSETQ come from the germline V gene. Trimming pared 0 bases from V and 1 base from J, leaving 5 bases between. CDR3 size: 14 residues.

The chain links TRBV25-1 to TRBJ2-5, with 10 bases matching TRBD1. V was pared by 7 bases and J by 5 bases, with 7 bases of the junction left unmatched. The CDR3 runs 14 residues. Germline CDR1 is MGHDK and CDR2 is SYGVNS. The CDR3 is CASTVTGGWETQYF. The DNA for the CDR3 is TGTGCCAGCACTGTGACAGGGGGCTGGGAGACCCAGTACTTC. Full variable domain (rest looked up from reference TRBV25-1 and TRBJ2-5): EADIYQTPRYLVIGTGKKITLECSQTMGHDKMYWYQQDPGMELHLIHYSYGVNSTEKGDLSSESTVSRIRTEHFPLTLESARPSHTSQYLCASTVTGGWETQYFGPGTRLLVL.

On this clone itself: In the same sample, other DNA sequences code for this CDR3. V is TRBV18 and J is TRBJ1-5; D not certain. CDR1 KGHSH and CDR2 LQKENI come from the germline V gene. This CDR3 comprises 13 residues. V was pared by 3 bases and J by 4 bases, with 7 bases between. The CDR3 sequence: CASSPSGNQPQHF. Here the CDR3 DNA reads TGTGCCAGCTCACCGAGTGGAAATCAGCCCCAGCATTTT.

Written as DNA, the CDR3 is TGTGCCAGCAGCTTGGGTAGCGGGAGGTTTTTAGAGACCCAGTACTTC. It specifies CASSLGSGRFLETQYF. The rearrangement links TRBV5-4 to TRBJ2-5, with 10 bases identical to TRBD2. After removal of 0 bases from V and 4 bases from J, the junction contained 6 bases not matched to a gene. Germline V gene sequence: CDR1 SGHNT, CDR2 YYREEE (reference sequence). There are 16 residues in the CDR3.

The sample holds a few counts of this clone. Here the CDR3 DNA reads TGTGCCAGCAGCTCAGGACCGCGAGATGAGCAGTTCTTC. It is translated as CASSSGPRDEQFF. The chain is built from TRBV7-9 and TRBJ2-1; the D is unclear. V was clipped by 4 bases and J by 8 bases, with 12 bases between them. Germline assignment: CDR1 SEHNR and CDR2 FQNEAQ (reference sequence). The CDR3 has 13 amino acids.

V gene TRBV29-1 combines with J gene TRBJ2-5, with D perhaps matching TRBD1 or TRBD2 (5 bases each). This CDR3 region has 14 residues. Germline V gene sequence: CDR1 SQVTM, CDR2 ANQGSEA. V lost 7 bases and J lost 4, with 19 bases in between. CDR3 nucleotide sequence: TGCAGCGGAATGGACCCTACGAGGGGAGAGACCCAGTACTTC. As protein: CSGMDPTRGETQYF.

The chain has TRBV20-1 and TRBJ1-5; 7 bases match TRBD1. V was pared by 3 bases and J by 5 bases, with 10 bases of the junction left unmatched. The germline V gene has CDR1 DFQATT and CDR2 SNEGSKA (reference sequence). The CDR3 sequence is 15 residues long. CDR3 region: CSASRSAGGYQPQHF. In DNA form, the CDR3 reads TGCAGTGCTAGTCGCTCGGCAGGGGGTTATCAGCCCCAGCATTTT.

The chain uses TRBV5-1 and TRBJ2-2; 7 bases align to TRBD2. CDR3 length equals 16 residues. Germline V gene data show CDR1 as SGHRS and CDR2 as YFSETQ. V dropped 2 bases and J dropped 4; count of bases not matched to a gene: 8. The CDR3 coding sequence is TGCGCCAGCAGCTTATGGCGCGGGGGTTCCACCGGGGAGCTGTTTTTT. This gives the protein CASSLWRGGSTGELFF.

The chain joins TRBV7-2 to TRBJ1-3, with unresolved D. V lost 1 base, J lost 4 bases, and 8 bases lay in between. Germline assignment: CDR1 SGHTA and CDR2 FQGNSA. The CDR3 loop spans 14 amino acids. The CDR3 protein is CASSLGTVGNTIYF. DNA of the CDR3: TGTGCCAGCAGCTTAGGGACGGTGGGAAACACCATATATTTT.

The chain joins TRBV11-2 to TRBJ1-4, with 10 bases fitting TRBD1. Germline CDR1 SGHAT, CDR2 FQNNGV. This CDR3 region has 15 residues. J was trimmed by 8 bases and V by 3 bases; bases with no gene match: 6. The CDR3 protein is CASSLTGGEREKLFF. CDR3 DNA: TGTGCCAGCAGCTTGACAGGGGGCGAGAGGGAAAAACTGTTTTTT. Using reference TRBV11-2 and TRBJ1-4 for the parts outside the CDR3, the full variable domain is EAGVAQSPRYKIIEKRQSVAFWCNPISGHATLYWYQQILGQGPKLLIQFQNNGVVDDSQLPKDRFSAERLKGVDSTLKIQPAKLEDSAVYLCASSLTGGEREKLFFGSGTQLSVL.

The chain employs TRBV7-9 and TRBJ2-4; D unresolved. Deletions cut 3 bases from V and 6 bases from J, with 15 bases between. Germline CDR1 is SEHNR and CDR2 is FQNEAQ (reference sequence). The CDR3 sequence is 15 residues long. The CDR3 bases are TGTGCCAGCAGCTTTGGCGACGTATCGGGAAACATTCAGTACTTC. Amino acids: CASSFGDVSGNIQYF.

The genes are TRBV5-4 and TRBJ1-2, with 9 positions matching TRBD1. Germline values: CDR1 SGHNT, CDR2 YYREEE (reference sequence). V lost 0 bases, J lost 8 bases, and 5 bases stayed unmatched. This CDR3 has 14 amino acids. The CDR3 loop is CASSLGGQGFGYTF. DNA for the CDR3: TGTGCCAGCAGCTTGGGGGGACAGGGCTTCGGCTACACCTTC.

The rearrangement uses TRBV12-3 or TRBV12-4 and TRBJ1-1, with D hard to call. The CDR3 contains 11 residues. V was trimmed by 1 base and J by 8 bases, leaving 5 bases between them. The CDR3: CASSLVWEAFF. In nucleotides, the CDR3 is TGTGCCAGCAGTTTAGTGTGGGAAGCTTTCTTT.

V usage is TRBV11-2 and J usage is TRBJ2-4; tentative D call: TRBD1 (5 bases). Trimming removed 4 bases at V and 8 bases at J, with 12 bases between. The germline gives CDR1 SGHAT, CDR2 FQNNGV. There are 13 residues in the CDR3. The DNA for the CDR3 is TGTGCCAGCAGCTCCGGCTTAGGGGACATTCAGTACTTC. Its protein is CASSSGLGDIQYF.

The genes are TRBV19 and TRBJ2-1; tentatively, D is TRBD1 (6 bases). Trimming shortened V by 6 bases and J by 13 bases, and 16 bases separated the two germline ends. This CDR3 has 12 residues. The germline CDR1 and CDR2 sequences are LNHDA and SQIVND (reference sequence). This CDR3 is CASRPTQGRQFF. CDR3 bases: TGTGCCAGTAGACCTACCCAGGGGCGCCAGTTCTTC.

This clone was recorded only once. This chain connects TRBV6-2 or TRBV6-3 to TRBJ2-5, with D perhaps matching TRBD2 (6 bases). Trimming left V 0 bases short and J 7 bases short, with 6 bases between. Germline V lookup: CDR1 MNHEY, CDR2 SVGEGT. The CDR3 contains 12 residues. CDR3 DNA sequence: TGTGCCAGCAGTTACTCGCGGGGGACCCAGTACTTC. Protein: CASSYSRGTQYF.

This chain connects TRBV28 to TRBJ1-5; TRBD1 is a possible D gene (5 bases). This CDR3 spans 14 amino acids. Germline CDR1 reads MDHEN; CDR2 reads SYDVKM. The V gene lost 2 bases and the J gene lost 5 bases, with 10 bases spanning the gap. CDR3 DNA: TGTGCCAGCAGTTTAGGCGTCAGGGATCAGCCCCAGCATTTT. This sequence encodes CASSLGVRDQPQHF. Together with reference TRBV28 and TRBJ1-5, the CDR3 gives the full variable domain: DVKVTQSSRYLVKRTGEKVFLECVQDMDHENMFWYRQDPGLGLRLIYFSYDVKMKEKGDIPEGYSVSREKKERFSLILESASTNQTSMYLCASSLGVRDQPQHFGDGTRLSIL.

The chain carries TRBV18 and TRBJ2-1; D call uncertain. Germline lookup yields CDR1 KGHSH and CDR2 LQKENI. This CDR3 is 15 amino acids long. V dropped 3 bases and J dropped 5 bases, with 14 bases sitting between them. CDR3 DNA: TGTGCCAGCTCACCCCCCAATCACCAGGACAATGAGCAGTTCTTC. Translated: CASSPPNHQDNEQFF.

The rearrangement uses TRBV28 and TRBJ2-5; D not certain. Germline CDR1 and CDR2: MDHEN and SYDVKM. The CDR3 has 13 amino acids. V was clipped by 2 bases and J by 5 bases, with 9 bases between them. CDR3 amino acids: CASSLGVWETQYF. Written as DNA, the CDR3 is TGTGCCAGCAGTTTAGGGGTATGGGAGACCCAGTACTTC. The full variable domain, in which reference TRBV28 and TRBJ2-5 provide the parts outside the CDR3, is DVKVTQSSRYLVKRTGEKVFLECVQDMDHENMFWYRQDPGLGLRLIYFSYDVKMKEKGDIPEGYSVSREKKERFSLILESASTNQTSMYLCASSLGVWETQYFGPGTRLLVL.